This entry lists 22 T cell receptor beta chains sequenced from one sample in a study of tumor-infiltrating lymphocytes in primary liver carcinoma. Both blood RNA, taken from unsorted whole blood, and germline DNA were extracted. A constant-region primer served to make TCR beta cDNA from approximately 490 ng total RNA. Three nested multiplex PCR rounds, a slightly modified ARM-PCR, produced the libraries for TCR beta. Use of TRBV1-TRBV30 forward primers with a C-beta reverse primer characterized the first two PCR rounds, which lasted 10 cycles each. TCRdb reprocessed the multiplex PCR reads with MiXCR, giving one entry per CDR3 protein. The sample carries nearly 200,000 distinct CDR3 sequences, less than 65% recorded once. Sequencing used peripheral blood. The receptor source for this set is a woman aged 55 to 70 with primary liver carcinoma and hepatitis B virus infection.

On this clonotype: Possible read error: a much larger clone is one base away. The V gene is TRBV5-6, the J gene TRBJ2-5; a weak D match, TRBD2 (5 bases). The CDR3 consists of 14 residues. Per germline, CDR1 SGHDT and CDR2 YYEEEE. The CDR3 protein is CAGSLWPRGETQYF. The CDR3, as DNA: TGTGCCGGCAGCTTGTGGCCACGGGGAGAGACCCAGTACTTC.

For this clonotype: The conserved phenylalanine or tryptophan normally closing the CDR3 is absent here, so this likely arose from a read error. The chain uses TRBV11-2 and TRBJ2-2, with D perhaps matching TRBD2 (5 bases). In germline, CDR1 is SGHAT, CDR2 FQNNGV. V lost 0 bases, J lost 14 bases, and 13 bases lay in between. This CDR3 has 13 amino acids. The DNA of the CDR3 is TGTGCCAGCAGCTTAGATAGGACTGAGGAACTGTTTCTT. Amino acids: CASSLDRTEELFL.

This clonotype was observed once. Its ends do not fully match the called genes, so a read error is possible. The chain couples TRBV11-2 to TRBJ2-6; D may be TRBD1 (5 bases). The V gene's germline CDR1 is SGHAT and CDR2 FQNNGV. The CDR3 loop spans 15 amino acids. This CDR3 is CASSTGPSGANILTF. The CDR3 DNA follows: TGTGCCAGCAGCACTGGGCCGTCTGGGGCCAACATCCTGACTTTC.

A note on this clonotype: Given a much more abundant clone one base away, this may be a read error. The chain uses TRBV29-1 and TRBJ2-3, with 10 positions matching TRBD1. The junction had 12 bases not matched to a gene; V was cut back by 7 bases and J by 5 bases. Germline assignment: CDR1 SQVTM and CDR2 ANQGSEA. The CDR3 extends over 15 amino acids. This CDR3 is CSAVGQGIGIDTQYF. DNA of the CDR3: TGCAGCGCTGTGGGACAGGGGATCGGGATAGATACGCAGTATTTT.

J is TRBJ2-5 and V is TRBV6-1; D tentatively fits TRBD1 or TRBD2 (5 bases each). This CDR3 has 15 residues. Germline-derived CDR1 and CDR2 are MNHNS and SASEGT. CDR3 in DNA: TGTGTCAGTAGTGAATTGGGGCAGCTCCGGGATACCCAGTACTTC. It is translated as CVSSELGQLRDTQYF.

The chain is built from TRBV6-6 and TRBJ1-1; D may be TRBD1 (5 bases). Deletions cut 11 bases from V and 1 base from J, with 11 bases between. Per the germline V gene, CDR1 is MNHNY and CDR2 is SVGAGI (reference sequence). This CDR3 is built from 12 residues. CDR3 DNA sequence: TGTGCCGGGGGGGAGGGGAACACTGAAGCTTTCTTT. It encodes CAGGEGNTEAFF.

With respect to this clonotype: A much larger clone lies a single base off, so this may be a read error. V and J are TRBV6-5 and TRBJ1-1; D remains unclear. CDR3 length: 16 amino acids. Per germline, CDR1 MNHEY and CDR2 SVGAGI. CDR3 in amino acids: CANSPHGSSMNTEAFF. For the CDR3, the DNA is TGTGCCAACAGTCCCCACGGTAGCAGTATGAACACTGAAGCTTTCTTT.

On this clonotype: At one end the junction does not follow the germline gene, possibly because of a read error. The chain recombines TRBV12-3 or TRBV12-4 with TRBJ1-2; weak D call: TRBD1 (6 bases). This CDR3 is 16 amino acids long. CDR3 residues: CTSSPLSGGQGSGYTF. DNA of the CDR3: TGTACCAGCAGCCCTCTTTCGGGGGGGCAGGGGTCTGGCTACACCTTC.

The chain links TRBV2 to TRBJ2-2, with 8 bases fitting TRBD1. Germline V gene sequence: CDR1 SNHLY, CDR2 FYNNEI. The CDR3 has 15 amino acids. With 4 bases clipped from V and 5 bases from J, the junction kept 6 bases outside the gene matches. CDR3 region: CASSGQGTVTGELFF. The CDR3 DNA sequence: TGTGCCAGCAGTGGACAGGGGACGGTGACCGGGGAGCTGTTTTTT.

The V and J genes are TRBV19 and TRBJ1-5; D not certain. The germline V gene has CDR1 LNHDA and CDR2 SQIVND (reference sequence). V lost 3 bases to trimming and J lost 3 bases, with 9 bases between them. The CDR3 is 14 residues long. CDR3 protein: CASSMGRINQPQHF. The DNA of the CDR3 is TGTGCCAGTAGTATGGGGAGAATCAATCAGCCCCAGCATTTT.

A note on this clonotype: A much more abundant neighbour one base away suggests this may be a read error. The chain joins TRBV12-3 or TRBV12-4 to TRBJ2-1; 14 bases align to TRBD2. This CDR3 has 19 amino acids. The V and J ends lost 5 bases and 6 bases, in that order; junction bases with no gene match: 15. The CDR3 DNA sequence: TGTGCCAGCAGTGCGGGACTAGCGGGAGTTTGTCCCCGTCTCAATGAGCAGTTCTTC. It translates to CASSAGLAGVCPRLNEQFF.

About this clonotype itself: One end of the junction is discordant with germline, which a read error may explain. V usage is TRBV2 and J usage is TRBJ2-3; D gene uncertain. The CDR3 runs to 15 residues. Germline values: CDR1 SNHLY, CDR2 FYNNEI. The CDR3 protein is CASKDSHRFAETQYF. In DNA, the CDR3 is TGTGCCAGCAAAGATAGCCACCGTTTTGCAGAAACGCAGTATTTT.

In the case of this clonotype: The CDR3 does not close with the conserved phenylalanine or tryptophan, likely indicating a read error. The V gene is TRBV4-1, the J gene TRBJ2-7; D is undetermined. The V gene lost 0 bases and the J gene lost 4 bases, with 10 bases spanning the gap. The CDR3 spans 14 residues. Per the germline V gene, CDR1 is MGHRA and CDR2 is YSYEKL. The CDR3 region is CASSQDFLSYEQYS. As DNA, the CDR3 is TGCGCCAGCAGCCAAGACTTCCTCTCATACGAGCAGTACTCA.

In its sample, this clonotype was seen once. At one of its ends the junction is not consistent with the germline gene, which may arise from a read error. The V gene is TRBV11-2, the J gene TRBJ2-7; TRBD2 aligns across 7 bases. The CDR3 runs 14 residues. Germline V lookup: CDR1 SGHAT, CDR2 FQNNGV. The CDR3 protein is CASTPHRGVYERYF. The CDR3 DNA sequence: TGTGCCAGCACCCCCCACCGGGGGGTCTACGAGCGGTACTTC.

This clonotype was observed at least ten times. The chain employs TRBV4-1 and TRBJ1-2, with D unresolved. Per the germline V gene, CDR1 is MGHRA and CDR2 is YSYEKL. V was pared by 1 base and J by 2 bases, with 8 bases between. The CDR3 has 14 residues. CDR3 sequence (DNA): TGCGCCAGCAGCCAAGCACAGCTAAACTATGGCTACACCTTC. It translates to CASSQAQLNYGYTF.

Turning to this clonotype: A clone one base away is much larger, so this may be a read error. The V gene is TRBV6-5, the J gene TRBJ2-5; a weak D match, TRBD1 (6 bases). CDR3 length equals 15 residues. Germline CDR1 and CDR2: MNHEY and SVGAGI. The CDR3 protein is CASRLQRGSVETKYF. DNA of the CDR3: TGTGCCAGCAGATTACAAAGGGGGTCAGTCGAGACCAAGTACTTC.

Regarding this clonotype: Its ends do not fully match the called genes, so a read error is possible. This rearrangement joins TRBV12-3 or TRBV12-4 to TRBJ2-5; perhaps TRBD2 as D (6 bases). The CDR3 sequence is 16 residues long. CDR3 DNA: TGTGCCACCAGTGCCTCTTGGGCTAGCGCGGAAGAGACCCAGTACTTC. Amino acids: CATSASWASAEETQYF.

This chain joins TRBV12-3 or TRBV12-4 and TRBJ2-3; TRBD2 matches 10 bases. V shed 3 bases and J 2 bases; nucleotides not matched to a gene: 11. The CDR3 sequence is 18 residues long. CDR3 sequence reads: CASSFAPLAGASTDTQYF. CDR3 DNA sequence: TGTGCCAGCAGTTTCGCCCCTCTAGCGGGAGCTTCCACAGATACGCAGTATTTT.

For this clonotype: A read error may explain this, as a much larger clone is one base away. The V call is TRBV12-3 or TRBV12-4, the J call TRBJ1-1; a weak D match, TRBD1 (5 bases). With 7 bases removed from V and 4 bases from J, the gap between germline ends came to 13 bases. CDR3 length: 13 residues. The CDR3 DNA is TGTGCCAGCAACCGACTCGGGGGCACTGAAGCTTTCTTT. This encodes CASNRLGGTEAFF.

This clonotype was detected only a few times. The chain employs TRBV7-9 and TRBJ2-1, with no clear D. The CDR3 has 15 amino acids. Germline V lookup: CDR1 SEHNR, CDR2 FQNEAQ (reference sequence). V was clipped by 4 bases and J by 10 bases, with 20 bases between them. The CDR3 sequence is CASSSSATPGLEQFF. The CDR3 DNA sequence: TGTGCCAGCAGCTCGTCGGCTACCCCAGGTCTCGAGCAGTTCTTC.

As concerns this clonotype: One end of the junction varies from germline; a read error may be responsible. V usage is TRBV11-2 and J usage is TRBJ1-4; TRBD1 is a possible D gene (5 bases). Germline assignment: CDR1 SGHAT and CDR2 FQNNGV. The CDR3 is made up of 18 amino acids. The CDR3, as DNA: TGTGCCAACAGCTCGACCGGGACTACTCGAGCAACTAATGAAAAACTGTTTTTT. This codes for CANSSTGTTRATNEKLFF.

V is TRBV4-2 and J is TRBJ2-1; D is uncertain. The germline gives CDR1 LGHNA, CDR2 YNFKEQ. The CDR3 has 16 amino acids. Between the trimmed V and J ends, which lost 1 base and 4 bases, there was a span of 14 bases. The CDR3 region has the DNA TGTGCCAGCAGCCAAGTCCCAACTGGCGGATACAATGAGCAGTTCTTC. Translation gives CASSQVPTGGYNEQFF.